This TCR beta chain was profiled in a study of OX40 agonist ivuxolimab in advanced cancers. Study-level background: Ivuxolimab, which is an agonistic anti-OX40 (CD134) antibody, was administered to the patients. Patients enrolled in dose escalation were diagnosed with hepatocellular carcinoma, melanoma, renal cell or head and neck cancer. Study-wide points: Determination of antigen specificity was not performed for the expanded peripheral T cells.

This CDR3 spans 13 amino acids. Germline CDR1 reads LGHNA; CDR2 reads YSLEER. V was trimmed by 1 base and J by 9 bases, leaving 10 bases between them. Patients were excluded for autoimmune disease history or systemic immunosuppression. In regard to this clone: The antigen is unknown.

Libraries were prepared by immunoSEQ multiplex PCR; TCRdb keeps only in-frame clonotypes and omits some of them. The table includes roughly 70,000 clones, around 88% detected once. The TCR originated in an adult with an advanced solid tumor such as melanoma, head and neck, liver or kidney cancer. This rearrangement joins TRBV4-3 to TRBJ2-1, with a tentative D call TRBD2 (5 bases). The sequencing here drew on CD4+ or CD8+ T cells sorted from blood, taken in a trial of the OX40 agonist ivuxolimab. CDR3 sequence: CASSQGVGSEQFF. As DNA, the CDR3 is TGCGCCAGCAGCCAAGGGGTAGGGAGTGAGCAGTTCTTC.